The 25 T cell receptor beta chains in this list originate from one sample, sequenced in a study of shared clonotypes between healthy human individuals. The data were produced by immunoSEQ multiplex PCR, yet TCRdb's version contains in-frame clones alone and is incomplete. The sample has approximately 100,000 clones, about 71% seen once. Sequenced input: memory CD8+ T cells sorted from blood. As to subset: CD45RO+ cells pooled with CCR7-negative TemRA cells. The receptors here all came from a woman in her 30s in good health.

The chain joins TRBV15 to TRBJ2-1; TRBD2 matches at 13 bases. This CDR3 has 16 amino acids. Germline values: CDR1 LNHNV, CDR2 YYDKDF (reference sequence). The ends lost 3 bases at V and 8 bases at J; junction bases unmatched: 7. CDR3 in DNA: TGTGCCACCAGCAGGGCAGTCGGACTAGCGGGAGATGAGCAGTTCTTC. Its protein product is CATSRAVGLAGDEQFF.

V and J are TRBV11-2 and TRBJ2-3; D unclear. Germline CDR1 reads SGHAT; CDR2 reads FQNNGV. The CDR3 is 13 amino acids. Trimming shortened V by 1 base and J by 5 bases, and 7 bases separated the two germline ends. DNA for the CDR3: TGTGCCAGCAGCTTAGTATTCGGAGATACGCAGTATTTT. Protein sequence: CASSLVFGDTQYF. The variable domain in full, completed from reference TRBV11-2 and TRBJ2-3, reads EAGVAQSPRYKIIEKRQSVAFWCNPISGHATLYWYQQILGQGPKLLIQFQNNGVVDDSQLPKDRFSAERLKGVDSTLKIQPAKLEDSAVYLCASSLVFGDTQYFGPGTRLTVL.

This chain joins TRBV14 and TRBJ2-7; TRBD2 might be the D (5 bases). V gave up 4 bases and J gave up 3 bases, with 16 bases separating them. This CDR3 is 15 amino acids long. The germline gives CDR1 SGHDN, CDR2 FVKESK. CDR3 sequence reads: CASSRGVGEGYEQYF. The CDR3 nucleotides read TGTGCCAGCAGCCGAGGAGTGGGAGAAGGCTACGAGCAGTACTTC.

Regarding this clone: This may stem from a read error, because a much larger clone lies one nucleotide away. The rearrangement links TRBV25-1 to TRBJ2-2; 10 nucleotides line up with TRBD1. Trimming cost V 5 bases and J 3 bases; bases outside gene matches: 3. CDR3 length: 15 amino acids. The germline CDR1 and CDR2 sequences are MGHDK and SYGVNS. CDR3 amino acids: CASSKGQGDTGELFF. The DNA of the CDR3 is TGTGCCAGCAGTAAAGGACAGGGGGACACCGGGGAGCTGTTTTTT.

The chain joins TRBV7-3 to TRBJ2-1; a possible D gene is TRBD2 (5 bases). The CDR3 is made up of 16 amino acids. CDR1 is SGHTA and CDR2 is FQGTGA in the germline V gene. Trimming removed 5 bases at V and 0 bases at J, with 14 bases between. In DNA, the CDR3 is TGTGCCAGCAGCCCCGGGGTAGTCTCCTCCTACAATGAGCAGTTCTTC. Protein product: CASSPGVVSSYNEQFF.

The rearrangement links TRBV13 to TRBJ2-7; TRBD2 matches 15 bases. J was trimmed by 5 bases and V by 4 bases; bases with no gene match: 3. Germline CDR1 reads PRHDT; CDR2 reads FYEKMQ (reference sequence). CDR3 size: 15 residues. The CDR3 coding sequence is TGTGCCAGCAGCTCGGGACTAGCGGGAGGACACGAGCAGTACTTC. Residues: CASSSGLAGGHEQYF.

Remarks on this clone: Other DNA sequences from this sample encode an identical CDR3 as well. The V call is TRBV20-1, the J call TRBJ2-7; 7 nucleotides agree with TRBD1. CDR3 length equals 11 residues. CDR1 is DFQATT, CDR2 SNEGSKA, per germline (reference sequence). V gave up 5 bases and J gave up 4 bases; unmatched junction bases: 2. CDR3 coding DNA: TGCAGTGCTCGACAGGGTTACGAGCAGTACTTC. Translated, it gives CSARQGYEQYF.

This clone came up a few times. V is TRBV6-6 and J is TRBJ1-1; tentatively, D is TRBD1 (5 bases). From germline, CDR1 is MNHNY and CDR2 SVGAGI (reference sequence). Trimming removed 2 bases from V and 2 bases from J, with 12 bases in between. The length of the CDR3 is 15 residues. As DNA, the CDR3 is TGTGCCAGCAGTTACCCCACAGGCAATAACACTGAAGCTTTCTTT. Translated: CASSYPTGNNTEAFF.

The chain is built from TRBV27 and TRBJ2-2; a weak D match, TRBD2 (5 bases). Trimming removed 3 bases from V and 6 bases from J, with 14 bases in between. Germline CDR1 reads MNHEY; CDR2 reads SMNVEV (reference sequence). This CDR3 comprises 15 residues. CDR3 DNA: TGTGCCAGCAGTTTGACGGGAAGAATCGCCGGGGAGCTGTTTTTT. This translates into CASSLTGRIAGELFF.

A few counts support this clone. The V and J genes are TRBV6-1 and TRBJ1-5; D is unresolved. The ends were cut back, 1 base at V and 2 bases at J, with 12 bases in the middle. There are 16 residues in the CDR3. The germline CDR1 and CDR2 sequences are MNHNS and SASEGT. The CDR3 region has the DNA TGTGCCAGCAGTGAAGTAGAGGGTGTCGGCAATCAGCCCCAGCATTTT. It specifies CASSEVEGVGNQPQHF.

The chain is built from TRBV28 and TRBJ2-1, with TRBD2 as a possible D gene (5 bases). Germline V gene lookup returns CDR1 MDHEN and CDR2 SYDVKM. There are 14 residues in the CDR3. V was shortened by 4 bases and J by 6 bases, with 13 bases between the two germline ends. Written as DNA, the CDR3 is TGTGCCAGCAGTTCCCCGGGTAGCGTCAATGAGCAGTTCTTC. This encodes CASSSPGSVNEQFF.

This rearrangement joins TRBV6-5 to TRBJ2-7, with D unresolved. Trimming shortened V by 0 bases and J by 4 bases, and 7 bases separated the two germline ends. This CDR3 has 13 amino acids. CDR1 is MNHEY, CDR2 SVGAGI, per germline. DNA of the CDR3: TGTGCCAGCAGTTACTCGTGGGGTTACGAGCAGTACTTC. Protein sequence: CASSYSWGYEQYF.

Written as DNA, the CDR3 is TGTGCCAGCAGTTACTTAGCAGATACGCAGTATTTT. The encoded protein is CASSYLADTQYF. The J gene is TRBJ2-3, the V gene TRBV6-5, with D unclear. Between the trimmed V and J ends, which lost 1 base and 4 bases, there was a span of 3 bases. Germline V gene sequence: CDR1 MNHEY, CDR2 SVGAGI. This CDR3 is built from 12 residues.

The chain is built from TRBV19 and TRBJ2-7; 13 positions agree with TRBD2. The CDR3 extends over 15 amino acids. J lost 3 bases, V lost 4 bases, and 3 bases had no gene match. Germline CDR1 reads LNHDA; CDR2 reads SQIVND (reference sequence). CDR3 nucleotides: TGTGCCAGTAGTACGGGACTAGCGGGAAACTACGAGCAGTACTTC. Translation gives CASSTGLAGNYEQYF.

This clone was seen at least ten times. The V and J genes are TRBV6-4 and TRBJ2-6; TRBD1 agrees at 8 bases. The V segment lost 0 bases and the J segment 4 bases; nucleotides outside the gene matches: 2. Germline CDR1 and CDR2: MRHNA and SNTAGT. CDR3 size: 16 residues. The CDR3 DNA follows: TGTGCCAGCAGTGACTCGACAGGGGCCGGGGCCAACGTCCTGACTTTC. This codes for CASSDSTGAGANVLTF.

The chain combines TRBV2 with TRBJ1-5; no definite D call. The CDR3 totals 15 residues. Germline values: CDR1 SNHLY, CDR2 FYNNEI. V shed 3 bases and J shed 0 bases, with 9 bases lying between them. The CDR3 loop reads CASSDLAYSNQPQHF. As DNA, the CDR3 is TGTGCCAGCAGTGATCTGGCGTATAGCAATCAGCCCCAGCATTTT. The variable domain in full, completed from reference TRBV2 and TRBJ1-5, reads EPEVTQTPSHQVTQMGQEVILRCVPISNHLYFYWYRQILGQKVEFLVSFYNNEISEKSEIFDDQFSVERPDGSNFTLKIRSTKLEDSAMYFCASSDLAYSNQPQHFGDGTRLSIL.

This clone is labeled medium-sized. The same CDR3 is also encoded by other DNA sequences in this sample. The rearrangement joins TRBV6-6 to TRBJ2-2; 10 nucleotides line up with TRBD2. J gave up 2 bases and V 2 bases, and 2 bases lay outside the gene matches. CDR3 length: 16 amino acids. CDR1 and CDR2 (germline): MNHNY, SVGAGI (reference sequence). The CDR3 loop is CASSYLLAGNTGELFF. The CDR3 region has the DNA TGTGCCAGCAGTTACCTACTAGCGGGAAACACCGGGGAGCTGTTTTTT.

Many counts were recorded for this clone. The chain has TRBV11-2 and TRBJ2-5, with D hard to call. Per the germline V gene, CDR1 is SGHAT and CDR2 is FQNNGV. The V end lost 4 bases, the J end lost 0 bases, and 12 bases lay between the germline ends. CDR3 length: 15 residues. CDR3 sequence (DNA): TGTGCCAGCAGCTACAGCTTAGAAGACCAAGAGACCCAGTACTTC. It specifies CASSYSLEDQETQYF.

CDR3 amino acids: CASSGSRQAPGGYTF. The CDR3 DNA is TGCGCCAGCAGCGGAAGTCGACAGGCCCCGGGGGGCTACACCTTC. The rearrangement joins TRBV5-1 to TRBJ1-2, with D possibly being TRBD1 (6 bases). Germline V CDR1 and CDR2: SGHRS, YFSETQ. This CDR3 region has 15 residues. V was pared by 4 bases and J by 8 bases, with 21 bases between. The full variable domain, in which reference TRBV5-1 and TRBJ1-2 provide the parts outside the CDR3, is KAGVTQTPRYLIKTRGQQVTLSCSPISGHRSVSWYQQTPGQGLQFLFEYFSETQRNKGNFPGRFSGRQFSNSRSEMNVSTLELGDSALYLCASSGSRQAPGGYTFGSGTRLTVV.

This chain uses TRBV7-9 with TRBJ2-5; TRBD1 matches at 7 bases. This CDR3 contains 14 residues. Germline CDR1 and CDR2: SEHNR and FQNEAQ (reference sequence). Trimming cost V 3 bases and J 3 bases; bases outside gene matches: 4. The CDR3 nucleotides read TGTGCCAGCAGCTTCGGGACAGACAAAGAGACCCAGTACTTC. Its protein product is CASSFGTDKETQYF.

The chain couples TRBV6-6 to TRBJ2-7; D not resolved. This CDR3 contains 14 residues. Trimming stripped 0 bases from V and 1 base from J, with 7 bases between. Germline CDR1 reads MNHNY; CDR2 reads SVGAGI (reference sequence). The CDR3 nucleotides read TGTGCCAGCAGTTACTCGAGCAGTTCCTACGAGCAGTACTTC. Protein product: CASSYSSSSYEQYF.

This clone was detected a few times. The chain carries TRBV11-2 and TRBJ2-7; D ambiguous. V gave up 5 bases and J gave up 6 bases, with 14 bases separating them. This CDR3 contains 13 residues. Germline values: CDR1 SGHAT, CDR2 FQNNGV. CDR3 amino acids: CASSPLGISEQYF. CDR3 nucleotide sequence: TGTGCCAGCAGCCCCCTGGGAATTAGCGAGCAGTACTTC.

As for this clone: Germline is not matched at one junction end, which may reflect a read error. The rearrangement uses TRBV30 and TRBJ2-4; unclear D gene. This CDR3 spans 12 amino acids. Looked up from germline, CDR1 is GTSNPN and CDR2 is SVGIG (reference sequence). CDR3: CAWSVARNIQYF. Here the CDR3 DNA reads TGTGCCTGGAGTGTAGCCAGAAACATTCAGTACTTC.

V usage is TRBV2 and J usage is TRBJ2-1, with D unresolved. V was trimmed by 6 bases and J by 10 bases, leaving 16 bases between them. Per germline, CDR1 SNHLY and CDR2 FYNNEI. The CDR3 runs to 13 residues. The CDR3 sequence is CASSGRELLEQFF. DNA for the CDR3: TGTGCCAGCAGCGGGCGCGAACTCCTCGAGCAGTTCTTC.

The genes are TRBV23-1 and TRBJ2-2; TRBD1 matches 7 bases. TRBV23-1 is noted as an ORF with a role that remains uncertain. The CDR3 has 15 residues. Trimming cost V 2 bases and J 6 bases; bases outside gene matches: 6. The chain's CDR3 is CASSQPTDRPGELFF. CDR3 nucleotide sequence: TGCGCCAGCAGTCAACCTACGGACAGGCCCGGGGAGCTGTTTTTT.